One sample yielded the 2 T cell receptor beta chains listed below, sequenced in a study of blood T cell repertoires in COVID-19. Sequenced by immunoSEQ multiplex PCR; TCRdb stores in-frame clones only, minus some. Found here are 280,000 or so clones, 85% of them singletons; the top ten hold about 2.7%. Material for sequencing was PBMCs or T cells enriched from blood (not recorded which). The receptors originated from a woman in her forties or fifties who had recovered from COVID-19.

This clone was seen only once. The chain uses TRBV5-4 and TRBJ2-7; D gene unclear. V was trimmed by 7 bases and J by 0 bases, leaving 11 bases between them. The length of the CDR3 is 13 residues. Germline values: CDR1 SGHNT, CDR2 YYREEE (reference sequence). The CDR3 reads CASGTPNSYEQYF. In DNA form, the CDR3 reads TGTGCCAGCGGCACACCGAACTCCTACGAGCAGTACTTC.

The chain carries TRBV27 and TRBJ1-1, with TRBD1 identical over 9 bases. V trimming: 6 bases; J trimming: 1 base; junction bases outside the gene matches: 6. The length of the CDR3 is 15 residues. The germline V gene encodes CDR1 MNHEY and CDR2 SMNVEV (reference sequence). For the CDR3, the DNA is TGTGCCAGCAGCCGACCGGGACAGGGGAACACTGAAGCTTTCTTT. This sequence encodes CASSRPGQGNTEAFF.